This record covers a single T cell receptor (beta chain). No antigen is known for it. The sample originates from a study of cytomegalovirus exposure and HLA in healthy donors. Study-level results: According to a subsequent analysis, TCR clusters identified in the first cohort showed a tendency to co-occur across the roughly 110 validation repertoires. According to reports, the classifier identified cytomegalovirus status with high specificity and sensitivity.

The donors were part of the roughly 130-subject validation cohort, which stood apart from the roughly 640-subject first cohort. Trimming removed 5 bases at V and 4 bases at J, with 11 bases between. The CDR3 sequence is 13 residues long. Germline loops: CDR1 PRHDT, CDR2 FYEKMQ (reference sequence). The repertoire was sequenced with immunoSEQ multiplex PCR; TCRdb's copy has only in-frame clones and lacks some. This sample yields 150,000 or so clones, of which about 86% are seen a single time; approximately 2% belongs to the top ten. The TCR was taken from a human donor in good health. J is TRBJ2-5 and V is TRBV13, with TRBD1 as a possible D gene (6 bases). Source material: PBMCs. CDR3 residues: CASSARGRETQYF. In DNA form, the CDR3 reads TGTGCCAGCAGCGCCAGGGGCCGAGAGACCCAGTACTTC.